Below, one T cell receptor (beta chain) is given with its context. Its antigen specificity is not known. Base-call qualities are not available, and no considerably larger clone is one nucleotide away. This sample is part of a study of vaccination and CD4 T cells after COVID-19 (dated by TCRdb to between 2020 and 2023). Regarding the study in general: SARS-CoV-2 positivity had been established in the convalescent patients by nasal swab PCR, and mild disease was recorded in several of these patients and severe disease in one. The convalescent cohort comprised six males and four females, including two Hispanic individuals, seven Caucasians, two Asians and one multiracial person. Two doses of either the Pfizer-BioNTech BNT162b2 vaccine (n=8) or the Moderna mRNA-1273 vaccine (n=2) were administered to participants. Post-COVID blood samples were collected from convalescent patients a median of about 92 days after diagnosis, with a range of about 30 to 161 days. Post-vaccine blood samples were collected a median of around 70 days after the second vaccine dose, ranging from about 13 to 241 days. Overlapping spike peptide pools from SARS-CoV-2 and from the common cold coronaviruses HCoV-NL63, HCoV-OC43 and HCoV-229E were used as culture stimuli. Control cultures used a CEFX viral epitope pool as positive control, an HIV-1 Nef peptide pool as negative control, or no peptide. In 9 to 11 COVID-19 convalescent patients and a handful of infection-naive healthy vaccine recipients, researchers compared the spike-specific CD4+ TCR repertoire from before mRNA vaccination with the repertoire from after.

Overall study results and their limits: In convalescent patients, a median roughly 88% of post-vaccine SARS-CoV-2-reactive clones were detected only after vaccination, suggesting vaccine-specific priming. The number of convalescent patients in the study was relatively small, and the study did not examine early timepoints following natural infection. The median number of SARS-CoV-2-reactive clonotypes rose from approximately 20 after infection to a few dozen after vaccination, but the change was not significant. Of the vaccine-specific clones in convalescent patients, 304 of 307, or nearly all, reacted only to SARS-CoV-2 spike and did not cross-react with common cold coronaviruses.

Looking up the germline V gene yields CDR1 SGHVS and CDR2 FQNEAQ. The CDR3 measures 12 amino acids from cysteine to phenylalanine. Solely the CDR3 DNA is kept, with 36 bases framed from the first base. V and J are truncated by 5 bases and 8 bases respectively, leaving an intervening sequence of 12 bases. Receptor libraries were prepared by PCR. TCR sequencing of DNA from cultured CD4+ T cells used the Oncomine TCR Beta short-read assay at the Johns Hopkins FTIC core. The QIAamp micro DNA kit was used to extract genomic DNA from the cultured CD4+ T cells. Oncomine TCR Beta libraries from cultured CD4+ T cells were pooled using unique dual indexes and sequenced on an Illumina iSeq 100. The source study handled its data this way. Non-productive sequences were removed, and CDR3s not starting with C, not ending with F or W, or shorter than 7 amino acids were discarded. Antigen-specific clonotypes were identified using the MANAFEST web application through comparison of peptide-stimulated wells with reference and other culture wells. To be called positive, a clone needed an FDR below 0.05, an odds ratio above 5, and a productive frequency above 0.1% in at least two of three replicate wells. Clonotypes that were significantly expanded in both SARS-CoV-2 spike wells and at least one common cold coronavirus spike condition were defined as cross-reactive. Using R version 3.6.1, CDR3 homology was evaluated through Levenshtein distances (stringdist) along with unrooted phylogenetic trees (ape). TCRdb handled the public reads itself, with Q25 trimming in fastp and clone calling in MiXCR, and kept productive beta chains. Under each unique CDR3 protein, matching rows form one entry showing the most common genes and DNA. TCRdb's processing, not the authors', yielded these V and J calls. The sample table shows roughly 12,000 distinct CDR3 sequences, and 45% to 75% are seen once. Of the sample, around 9.9% falls within the top ten clones.

Per the publication, the treatment or condition label means: roughly 10-day PBMC culture with coronavirus spike peptide pools or control peptides (ViraFEST assay). The ViraFEST assay was used in the study, in which antigen-specific T cells were expanded with peptide pools and expanded clonotypes were subsequently identified by TCR sequencing. Positive SARS-CoV-2 PCR tests in the convalescent patients dated from March to December 2020, before Alpha, Beta and Delta variants emerged in the United States. PBMCs were cultured at approximately 2.1 million per well in IMDM supplemented with about 5% human AB serum and about 10 IU/ml IL-2, with 10 ug/ml peptide pools added. On days 3 and 7, half of the culture medium was replaced with fresh IL-2-containing medium. CD4+ T cells were isolated after approximately 10 days of culture through negative selection using the EasySep CD4+ T cell isolation kit. Ficoll-Paque Plus gradient centrifugation was used to isolate PBMCs from whole blood, and the isolated PBMCs were then either used fresh or cryopreserved at -140C. In general, triplicate wells were set up for every culture condition.

This chain is built from TRBV7-8 and TRBJ1-2; the D gene cannot be named for sure. The sequence derives from a human donor who had recovered from COVID-19. Sequenced input: CD4+ T cells from blood, cultured in vitro. The sequence in DNA is TGTGCCAGCAGCCCCCGTACCGGAGGCTACACCTTC. It translates as CASSPRTGGYTF. The reference TRBV7-8 and TRBJ1-2 proteins fill in what lies around the CDR3, so the full variable domain reads GAGVSQSPRYKVAKRGQDVALRCDPISGHVSLFWYQQALGQGPEFLTYFQNEAQLDKSGLPSDRFFAERPEGSVSTLKIQRTQQEDSAVYLCASSPRTGGYTFGSGTRLTVV.